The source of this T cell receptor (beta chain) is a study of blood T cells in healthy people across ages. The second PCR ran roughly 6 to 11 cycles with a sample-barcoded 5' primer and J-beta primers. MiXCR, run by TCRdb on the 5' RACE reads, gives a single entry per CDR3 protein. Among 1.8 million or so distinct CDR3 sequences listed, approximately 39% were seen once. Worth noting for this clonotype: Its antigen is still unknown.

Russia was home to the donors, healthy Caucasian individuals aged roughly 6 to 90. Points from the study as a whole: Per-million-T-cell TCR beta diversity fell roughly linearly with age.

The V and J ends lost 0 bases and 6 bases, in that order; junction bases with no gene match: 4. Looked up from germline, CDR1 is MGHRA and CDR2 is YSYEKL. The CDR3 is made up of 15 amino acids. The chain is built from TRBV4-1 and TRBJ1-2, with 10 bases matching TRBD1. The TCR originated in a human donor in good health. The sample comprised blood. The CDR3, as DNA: TGCGCCAGCAGCCAAGATCTGGGACAGGGGAATGGCTACACCTTC. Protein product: CASSQDLGQGNGYTF.